The next 24 T cell receptor beta chains were all read from a single sample in a study of metastatic and nonmetastatic thyroid tumors. Patients had received no treatment of any kind before thyroid surgery. With MiXCR, TCRdb reprocessed the PCR reads. This sample has more than 20,000 clones, with approximately 35% found just once. Sample: blood. These receptors all come from a male donor with papillary thyroid cancer or a benign thyroid nodule (not recorded which). Some clones in this sample may be carry-over from other donors' samples.

The chain joins TRBV19 to TRBJ1-5; no firm D call. The V gene's germline CDR1 is LNHDA and CDR2 SQIVND (reference sequence). The V gene lost 7 bases and the J gene lost 8 bases, with 21 bases spanning the gap. The CDR3 is made up of 15 amino acids. CDR3 sequence: CASNSNNHNLEPQHF. CDR3 in DNA: TGTGCCAGTAACTCTAACAACCATAATTTAGAGCCCCAGCATTTT. Together with reference TRBV19 and TRBJ1-5, the CDR3 gives the full variable domain: DGGITQSPKYLFRKEGQNVTLSCEQNLNHDAMYWYRQDPGQGLRLIYYSQIVNDFQKGDIAEGYSVSREKKESFPLTVTSAQKNPTAFYLCASNSNNHNLEPQHFGDGTRLSIL.

Ten or more counts support this clone. This rearrangement joins TRBV10-3 to TRBJ1-4; possibly TRBD1 for D (6 bases). Per germline, CDR1 ENHRY and CDR2 SYGVKD. The CDR3 contains 13 residues. The V end was cut by 8 bases, the J end by 4 bases, with 11 bases between. The CDR3 is CAIRDTFNEKLFF. CDR3 in DNA: TGTGCCATCCGGGACACCTTTAATGAAAAACTGTTTTTT.

In its sample, this clone was seen many times. This chain uses TRBV20-1 with TRBJ2-4, with TRBD2 matching over 11 bases. The ends lost 0 bases at V and 1 base at J; junction bases unmatched: 5. CDR1 and CDR2 from the germline V gene are DFQATT and SNEGSKA (reference sequence). This CDR3 contains 17 residues. The CDR3 is CSARDRVAGGAKNIQYF. The CDR3 DNA is TGCAGTGCTAGAGATCGAGTAGCGGGAGGGGCCAAAAACATTCAGTACTTC.

This clone occurred a few times. An end of the junction differs from the germline gene, which may be a read error. Other DNA sequences in the sample encode the same CDR3. The chain has TRBV6-1 and TRBJ1-2; TRBD1 matches 12 bases. Germline values: CDR1 MNHNS, CDR2 SASEGT. The CDR3 contains 17 residues. The CDR3 bases are TGTGCTAGCAGTGAAGCGGAAGGGACAGGGGGCGGAGGTGGCTACACCTTC. It yields the protein CASSEAEGTGGGGGYTF.

There are many counts of this clone. The chain's CDR3 is CASRDRWNTEAFF. CDR3 DNA sequence: TGTGCCAGCAGGGACCGATGGAACACTGAAGCTTTCTTT. The chain links TRBV27 to TRBJ1-1; unclear D gene. Germline CDR1 reads MNHEY; CDR2 reads SMNVEV (reference sequence). Trimming left V 6 bases short and J 1 base short, with 9 bases between. The CDR3 is 13 residues long.

At least ten counts were recorded for this clone. This rearrangement joins TRBV12-3 or TRBV12-4 to TRBJ2-2; unclear D gene. The V end was cut by 5 bases, the J end by 3 bases, with 16 bases between. The CDR3 is 16 amino acids. CDR3 bases: TGTGCCAGCAGTCCGCGTGGGCGGTTCGACACCGGGGAGCTGTTTTTT. This gives the protein CASSPRGRFDTGELFF.

The genes are TRBV6-1 and TRBJ2-7, with D possibly being TRBD2 (5 bases). The V gene's germline CDR1 is MNHNS and CDR2 SASEGT. The CDR3 runs 14 residues. V was clipped by 5 bases and J by 7 bases, with 18 bases between them. In DNA form, the CDR3 reads TGTGCCAGCAGTCCCCCCCGAGGACTGGGGGAGCAGTACTTC. Translated, it gives CASSPPRGLGEQYF.

V gene TRBV18 combines with J gene TRBJ2-7, with 8 bases matching TRBD1. CDR3 length: 14 amino acids. J was trimmed by 2 bases and V by 6 bases; bases with no gene match: 6. Germline V CDR1 and CDR2: KGHSH, LQKENI. The CDR3 here is CASSTGGLPYEQYF. The CDR3 DNA reads as TGTGCCAGCTCCACAGGGGGTCTCCCCTACGAGCAGTACTTC.

This clone turned up a few times. The V call is TRBV5-1, the J call TRBJ1-2; no reliable D call. Germline-derived CDR1 and CDR2 are SGHRS and YFSETQ. The length of the CDR3 is 15 residues. V was shortened by 0 bases and J by 3 bases, with 12 bases between the two germline ends. This CDR3 is CASSLARTQDYGYTF. CDR3 coding DNA: TGCGCCAGCAGCTTGGCCCGGACCCAAGACTATGGCTACACCTTC.

This rearrangement joins TRBV7-2 to TRBJ1-2, with D perhaps TRBD1 (6 bases). CDR1 and CDR2 from the germline V gene are SGHTA and FQGNSA. Trimming cost V 7 bases and J 8 bases, with 23 bases left between them. CDR3 length: 15 amino acids. CDR3 protein: CASTRRGASGDGYTF. The CDR3 DNA reads as TGTGCCAGCACACGTAGAGGGGCTTCAGGGGACGGCTACACCTTC.

In this sample, this clone is large. The rearrangement links TRBV20-1 to TRBJ2-7, with 9 bases lining up with TRBD2. Germline lookup yields CDR1 DFQATT and CDR2 SNEGSKA (reference sequence). This CDR3 comprises 17 residues. V lost 5 bases and J lost 2; bases outside the gene matches: 16. This CDR3 is CSALRGGGGRAPYEQYF. In nucleotides, the CDR3 is TGCAGTGCTTTAAGGGGGGGTGGCGGGAGGGCCCCCTACGAGCAGTACTTC.

This clone is medium-sized within its sample. The CDR3 region has the DNA TGTGCCAGCAGAAGAGAAGACGGATCATTGGGCTACACCTTC. Translated, it gives CASRREDGSLGYTF. This sequence joins TRBV6-1 and TRBJ1-2; D is uncertain. The CDR3 contains 14 residues. Germline CDR1 is MNHNS and CDR2 is SASEGT. Between the trimmed V and J ends, which lost 6 bases and 8 bases, there was a span of 19 bases.

This clone appeared a few times. The CDR3: CASSFDPLTDRRGNSPLHF. The DNA of the CDR3 is TGTGCCAGCAGCTTTGACCCGTTGACGGACCGCCGGGGTAATTCACCCCTCCACTTT. The chain employs TRBV11-2 and TRBJ1-6; the D is unclear. CDR3 length: 19 amino acids. CDR1 is SGHAT, CDR2 FQNNGV, per germline. Trimming removed 3 bases from V and 6 bases from J, with 24 bases in between.

The chain employs TRBV6-1 and TRBJ1-2; 8 bases align to TRBD1. From germline, CDR1 is MNHNS and CDR2 SASEGT. The CDR3 is made up of 13 amino acids. V lost 11 bases, J lost 6 bases, and 11 bases stayed unmatched. CDR3 bases: TGTGCCGCGGGGCAGGGGGCAAGGGATGGCTACACCTTC. It is translated as CAAGQGARDGYTF.

In its sample, this clone was seen a few times. The gene calls are TRBV28 and TRBJ1-2; no clear D. The CDR3 sequence is 12 residues long. With 2 bases removed from V and 5 bases from J, the gap between germline ends came to 6 bases. CDR1 is MDHEN, CDR2 SYDVKM, per germline. This CDR3 is CASSLARYGYTF. The DNA of the CDR3 is TGTGCCAGCAGTTTAGCTCGATATGGCTACACCTTC.

This clone was recorded a few times. The chain uses TRBV12-3 or TRBV12-4 and TRBJ1-1, with a weak D call TRBD1 (5 bases). Trimming left V 6 bases short and J 3 bases short, with 8 bases between. This CDR3 has 12 residues. In DNA, the CDR3 is TGTGCCAGCAGGTCAGGGTACACTGAAGCTTTCTTT. Protein sequence: CASRSGYTEAFF.

The chain recombines TRBV5-1 with TRBJ1-6; no clear D. This CDR3 region has 15 residues. Germline V gene data show CDR1 as SGHRS and CDR2 as YFSETQ. Trimming left V 4 bases short and J 11 bases short, with 19 bases between. In DNA form, the CDR3 reads TGCGCCAGCAGCCAGAGACAAGGAGAAGGCACACCCCTCCACTTT. Residues: CASSQRQGEGTPLHF. Combining the CDR3 with reference TRBV5-1 and TRBJ1-6 gives the whole variable domain KAGVTQTPRYLIKTRGQQVTLSCSPISGHRSVSWYQQTPGQGLQFLFEYFSETQRNKGNFPGRFSGRQFSNSRSEMNVSTLELGDSALYLCASSQRQGEGTPLHFGNGTRLTVT.

The V and J genes are TRBV10-3 and TRBJ1-2, with D unclear. The V and J ends lost 2 bases and 5 bases respectively, with 12 bases between them. CDR3 size: 14 residues. Germline V CDR1 and CDR2: ENHRY, SYGVKD. As DNA, the CDR3 is TGTGCCATCAGTGAGAAGTCGGAGTGGTATGGCTACACCTTC. This encodes CAISEKSEWYGYTF.

This clone was seen once. This chain connects TRBV18 to TRBJ2-7, with no clear D. The CDR3 spans 11 residues. The germline V and J ends were trimmed by 4 bases and 5 bases, with 6 bases remaining between them. Germline CDR1 reads KGHSH; CDR2 reads LQKENI. DNA for the CDR3: TGTGCCAGCTCACAAAGAGACGAGCAGTACTTC. This encodes CASSQRDEQYF.

This clone was observed many times. The chain employs TRBV6-2 or TRBV6-3 and TRBJ1-1; the D gene is possibly TRBD1 (6 bases). Trimming took off 0 bases at V and 1 base at J, with 21 bases between the two ends. The CDR3 sequence is 19 residues long. CDR1 is MNHEY and CDR2 is SVGEGT in the germline V gene. Written as DNA, the CDR3 is TGTGCCAGCAGTTACTCGTTCCTTGGACAGAGGACTAAGAACACTGAAGCTTTCTTT. Translating gives CASSYSFLGQRTKNTEAFF.

Comments on this clone: This CDR3 is missing its conserved last phenylalanine or tryptophan, likely due to a read error. The V call is TRBV6-2 or TRBV6-3, the J call TRBJ1-5; D may be TRBD1 (6 bases). V gave up 4 bases and J gave up 0 bases, with 16 bases separating them. The germline CDR1 and CDR2 sequences are MNHEY and SVGEGT. This CDR3 comprises 17 residues. CDR3 DNA: TGTGCCAGCAGTTGTCTACCTACAGGGTCTAGCAATCAGCCCCAGCATTTA. This translates into CASSCLPTGSSNQPQHL.

This clone was seen once. The germline gene is not matched at one end of the junction; a read error may be the cause. This CDR3 is CGSSSFQLSSYEQYF. In nucleotides, the CDR3 is TGTGGCAGCAGTTCATTCCAGCTCAGCTCCTACGAGCAGTACTTC. The rearrangement joins TRBV7-2 to TRBJ2-7; D unclear. Germline V lookup: CDR1 SGHTA, CDR2 FQGNSA. This CDR3 region has 15 residues.

This clone has at least ten counts. The V call is TRBV14, the J call TRBJ2-7, with D unclear. The V gene lost 0 bases and the J gene lost 9 bases, with 9 bases spanning the gap. Germline CDR1 reads SGHDN; CDR2 reads FVKESK. The CDR3 is 12 amino acids. This chain's CDR3 is CASSQDRIRQYF. CDR3 nucleotide sequence: TGTGCCAGCAGCCAAGATAGGATTAGGCAGTACTTC.

This clone appeared many times. J is TRBJ1-2 and V is TRBV4-1; D call uncertain. V gave up 0 bases and J gave up 13 bases, with 21 bases separating them. This CDR3 comprises 15 residues. Germline assignment: CDR1 MGHRA and CDR2 YSYEKL. CDR3 loop: CASSQEGGRRAARTF. CDR3 DNA: TGCGCCAGCAGCCAAGAGGGCGGCAGGAGGGCGGCTCGCACCTTC.